The subject of this entry is one TCR beta chain. TCRdb keeps only in-frame clones here, not all; method: immunoSEQ multiplex PCR. This table holds about 330,000 clones, about 90% found once. This entry belongs to a study of blood T cell repertoires in COVID-19. This TCR was sampled from a woman younger than 45 who had recovered from COVID-19. The sequenced material came from PBMCs or T cells enriched from blood (not recorded which).

The CDR3 DNA reads TGTGCCAGCAGCTTTGCCGAGGGTGTCTATGGCTACACCTTC. This gives the protein CASSFAEGVYGYTF. V usage is TRBV11-2 and J usage is TRBJ1-2; D uncertain. This CDR3 is built from 14 residues. Germline lookup yields CDR1 SGHAT and CDR2 FQNNGV. V shed 3 bases and J shed 4 bases, with 12 bases lying between them.